This entry lists 9 T cell receptor beta chains sequenced from one sample in a study of blood T cell repertoires in COVID-19. Profiled with immunoSEQ multiplex PCR; TCRdb holds only in-frame clones, not every one. The sample carries about 14,000 clones, 80% to 90% recorded once. The sequencing input was peripheral blood. These receptors all come from a man aged 50 to 60 with active COVID-19.

Details on this clone: It is unclear where the CDR3 begins or ends on the DNA, so no DNA is shown, and the CDR3 is as TCRdb lists it. The chain has TRBV27 and TRBJ1-5. Germline lookup yields CDR1 MNHEY and CDR2 SMNVEV (reference sequence). The CDR3 is 20 amino acids in total, end residues counted. CDR3 sequence: CASSLLPAASGRGGNQPQHF.

The chain recombines TRBV6-5 with TRBJ2-5; 10 positions agree with TRBD2. CDR1 and CDR2 (germline): MNHEY, SVGAGI. Unmatched junction bases numbered 6, after V lost 5 bases and J lost 3 bases. The CDR3 totals 15 residues. The CDR3 reads CASSQGLASEETQYF. DNA of the CDR3: TGTGCCAGCAGTCAGGGACTAGCGAGTGAAGAGACCCAGTACTTC.

The chain combines TRBV5-4 with TRBJ2-1; the match to TRBD2 covers 8 bases. The ends lost 0 bases at V and 0 bases at J; junction bases unmatched: 8. Germline V gene sequence: CDR1 SGHNT, CDR2 YYREEE (reference sequence). The CDR3 spans 18 residues. The CDR3 DNA reads TGTGCCAGCAGCTTGGATATATCAGCGGGAGTCTCCTACAATGAGCAGTTCTTC. It codes for CASSLDISAGVSYNEQFF.

The V call is TRBV3-1 (or the pseudogene TRBV3-2), the J call TRBJ2-1; 7 nucleotides agree with TRBD2. Germline CDR1 LGHDT, CDR2 YNNKEL (reference sequence). There are 17 residues in the CDR3. J was trimmed by 0 bases and V by 5 bases; bases with no gene match: 10. The CDR3 coding sequence is TGTGCCAGCAGCTTCCCTAGCGGAAGGAGCTCCTACAATGAGCAGTTCTTC. Its protein product is CASSFPSGRSSYNEQFF.

The chain recombines TRBV7-2 with TRBJ2-7; 7 nucleotides align to TRBD1. V trimming: 3 bases; J trimming: 3 bases; junction bases outside the gene matches: 2. The germline V gene encodes CDR1 SGHTA and CDR2 FQGNSA. The CDR3 has 13 amino acids. CDR3 in amino acids: CASSLGQLYEQYF. The CDR3 DNA is TGTGCCAGCAGCTTGGGACAGCTCTACGAGCAGTACTTC.

The CDR3 DNA is TGTGCCAGCAGCTTAGACCCCCGGGACAGCCAGTATTTT. Its translation is CASSLDPRDSQYF. This rearrangement joins TRBV7-9 to TRBJ2-3; 7 positions match TRBD1. V shed 1 base, J shed 12 bases, and the junction held 7 bases outside the gene matches. The CDR3 length is 13 residues. Germline V gene lookup returns CDR1 SEHNR and CDR2 FQNEAQ (reference sequence).

The CDR3 sequence: CASSLDVSYEQYF. DNA for the CDR3: TGTGCCAGCAGCTTAGATGTATCCTACGAGCAGTACTTC. V gene TRBV7-9 combines with J gene TRBJ2-7; D is undetermined. Trimming stripped 1 base from V and 1 base from J, with 5 bases between. Per germline, CDR1 SEHNR and CDR2 FQNEAQ (reference sequence). The length of the CDR3 is 13 residues.

CDR3 sequence: CATTGEGDTQYF. CDR3 sequence (DNA): TGTGCCACCACAGGGGAGGGAGATACGCAGTATTTT. V usage is TRBV24-1 and J usage is TRBJ2-3; possible D gene TRBD2, 7 bases. V lost 8 bases, J lost 5 bases, and 10 bases lay in between. The germline V gene has CDR1 KGHDR and CDR2 SFDVKD. The CDR3 has 12 residues.

V is TRBV7-9 and J is TRBJ1-4, with 7 bases matching TRBD1. Germline CDR1 SEHNR, CDR2 FQNEAQ (reference sequence). The CDR3 is 15 residues long. Trimming removed 5 bases from V and 2 bases from J; junction bases left unmatched: 5. Here the CDR3 DNA reads TGTGCCAGCAGCGGGACAGCCACGACTAATGAAAAACTGTTTTTT. Its protein product is CASSGTATTNEKLFF.